This T cell receptor (beta chain) was sequenced in a study of cytomegalovirus exposure and HLA in healthy donors. The V gene end was trimmed by 0 bases and the J gene end by 9 bases; junction bases not matched to a gene: 6. CDR1 and CDR2 (germline): SGHDT, YYEEEE. The CDR3 runs 15 residues. Assay: immunoSEQ multiplex PCR; the TCRdb copy retains only in-frame clones and omits some. This sample has fewer than 130,000 clones, with around nine tenths found just once. The sequence derives from a woman younger than 30 in good health and CMV-seronegative. The source material was PBMCs. The rearrangement joins TRBV5-6 to TRBJ2-1; 10 bases line up with TRBD2. CDR3 sequence reads: CASSLGASGRVEQFF. Written as DNA, the CDR3 is TGTGCCAGCAGCTTGGGAGCTAGCGGGAGAGTTGAGCAGTTCTTC.